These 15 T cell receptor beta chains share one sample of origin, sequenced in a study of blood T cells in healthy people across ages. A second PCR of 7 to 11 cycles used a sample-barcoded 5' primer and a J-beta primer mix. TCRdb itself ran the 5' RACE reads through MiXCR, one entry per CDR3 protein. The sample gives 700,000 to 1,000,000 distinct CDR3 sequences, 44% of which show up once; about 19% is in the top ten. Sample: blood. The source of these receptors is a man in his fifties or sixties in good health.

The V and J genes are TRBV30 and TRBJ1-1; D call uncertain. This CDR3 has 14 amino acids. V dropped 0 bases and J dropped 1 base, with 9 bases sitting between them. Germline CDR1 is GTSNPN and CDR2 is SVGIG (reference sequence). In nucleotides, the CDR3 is TGTGCCTGGAGTGTAGAGGAGAAGAACACTGAAGCTTTCTTT. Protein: CAWSVEEKNTEAFF.

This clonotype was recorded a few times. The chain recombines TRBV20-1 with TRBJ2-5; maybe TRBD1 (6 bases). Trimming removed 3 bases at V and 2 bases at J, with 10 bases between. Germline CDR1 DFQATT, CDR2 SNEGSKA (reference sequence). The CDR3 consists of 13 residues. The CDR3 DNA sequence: TGCAGTGCTAGGGGGGCAGGACAAGAGACCCAGTACTTC. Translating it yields CSARGAGQETQYF.

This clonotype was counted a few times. The CDR3: CASSQGFPGSSYNEQFF. The CDR3 region has the DNA TGTGCCAGCAGCCAAGGGTTTCCGGGTTCCTCCTACAATGAGCAGTTCTTC. The chain carries TRBV3-1 and TRBJ2-1; D is unresolved. This CDR3 comprises 17 residues. CDR1 is LGHDT and CDR2 is YNNKEL in the germline V gene (reference sequence). The V gene lost 1 base and the J gene lost 0 bases, with 13 bases spanning the gap.

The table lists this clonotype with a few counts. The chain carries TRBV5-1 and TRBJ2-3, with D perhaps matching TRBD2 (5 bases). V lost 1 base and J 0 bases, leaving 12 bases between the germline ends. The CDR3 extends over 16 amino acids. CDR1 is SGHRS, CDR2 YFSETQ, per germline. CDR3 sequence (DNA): TGCGCCAGCAGCTTGTGGATTAGCGCTAGCACAGATACGCAGTATTTT. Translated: CASSLWISASTDTQYF.

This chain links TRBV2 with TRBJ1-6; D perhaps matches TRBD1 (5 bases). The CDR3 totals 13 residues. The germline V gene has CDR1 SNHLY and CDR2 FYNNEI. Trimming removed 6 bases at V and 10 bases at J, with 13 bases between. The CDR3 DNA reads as TGTGCCAGCAGGGCGGGGGGGAAATCACCCCTCCACTTT. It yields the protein CASRAGGKSPLHF.

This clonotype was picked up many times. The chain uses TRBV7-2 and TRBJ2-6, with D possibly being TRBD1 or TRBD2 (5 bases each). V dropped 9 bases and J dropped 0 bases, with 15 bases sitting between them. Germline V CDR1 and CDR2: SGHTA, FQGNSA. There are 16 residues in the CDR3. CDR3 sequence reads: CASLRDANSGANVLTF. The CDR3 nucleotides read TGTGCCAGTCTCCGGGACGCAAACTCTGGGGCCAACGTCCTGACTTTC.

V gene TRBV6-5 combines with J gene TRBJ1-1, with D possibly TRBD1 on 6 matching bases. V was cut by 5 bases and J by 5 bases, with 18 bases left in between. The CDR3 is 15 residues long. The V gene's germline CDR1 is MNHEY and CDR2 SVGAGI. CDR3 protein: CASSQGRGAGTEAFF. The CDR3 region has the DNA TGTGCCAGCAGTCAAGGCAGGGGCGCGGGGACTGAAGCTTTCTTT.

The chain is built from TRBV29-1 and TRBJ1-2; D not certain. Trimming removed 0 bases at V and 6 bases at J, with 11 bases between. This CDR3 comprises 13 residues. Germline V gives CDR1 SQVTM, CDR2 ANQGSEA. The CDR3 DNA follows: TGCAGCGTTGAAGAAGGGCCCCGTGATGGCTACACCTTC. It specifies CSVEEGPRDGYTF.

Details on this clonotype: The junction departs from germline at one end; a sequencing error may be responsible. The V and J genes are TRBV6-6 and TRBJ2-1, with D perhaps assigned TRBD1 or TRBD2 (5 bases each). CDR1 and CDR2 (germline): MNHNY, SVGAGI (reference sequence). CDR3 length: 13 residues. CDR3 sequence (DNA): TGTGCCAGCAGTTGGGACCCACAAGGTGAGCTGTTCTTC. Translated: CASSWDPQGELFF.

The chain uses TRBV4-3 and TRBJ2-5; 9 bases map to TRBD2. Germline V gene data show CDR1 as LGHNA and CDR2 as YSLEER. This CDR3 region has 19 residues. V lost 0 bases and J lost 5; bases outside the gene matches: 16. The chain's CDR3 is CASSQEPPYRPSGDETQYF. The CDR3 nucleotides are TGCGCCAGCAGCCAAGAGCCTCCCTATCGTCCTAGCGGGGATGAGACCCAGTACTTC.

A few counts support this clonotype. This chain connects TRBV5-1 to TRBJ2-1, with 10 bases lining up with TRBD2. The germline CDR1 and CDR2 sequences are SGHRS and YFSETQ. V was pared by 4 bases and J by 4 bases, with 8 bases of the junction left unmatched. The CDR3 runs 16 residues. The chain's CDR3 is CASSISGGTMYNEQFF. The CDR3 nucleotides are TGCGCCAGCAGCATTAGCGGGGGGACGATGTACAATGAGCAGTTCTTC.

The CDR3 sequence: CASSHPDRVYGYTF. CDR3 nucleotide sequence: TGTGCCAGCAGTCACCCGGACAGGGTCTATGGCTACACCTTC. The chain is built from TRBV28 and TRBJ1-2, with 8 bases lining up with TRBD1. Looked up from germline, CDR1 is MDHEN and CDR2 is SYDVKM. The V and J ends lost 5 bases and 4 bases, in that order; junction bases with no gene match: 6. The CDR3 consists of 14 residues.

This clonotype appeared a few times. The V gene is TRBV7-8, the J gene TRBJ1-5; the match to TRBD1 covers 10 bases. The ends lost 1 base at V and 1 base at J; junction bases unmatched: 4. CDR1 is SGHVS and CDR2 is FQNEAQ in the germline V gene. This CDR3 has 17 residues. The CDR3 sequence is CASSLVDRGRSNQPQHF. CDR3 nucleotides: TGTGCCAGCAGCTTAGTGGACAGGGGGAGAAGCAATCAGCCCCAGCATTTT.

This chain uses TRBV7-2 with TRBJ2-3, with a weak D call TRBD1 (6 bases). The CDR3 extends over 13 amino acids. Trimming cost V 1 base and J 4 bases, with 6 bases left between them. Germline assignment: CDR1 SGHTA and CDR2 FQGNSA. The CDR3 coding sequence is TGTGCCAGCAGCTTAGGACAGGCAGATACGCAGTATTTT. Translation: CASSLGQADTQYF. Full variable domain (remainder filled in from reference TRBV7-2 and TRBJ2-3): GAGVSQSPSNKVTEKGKDVELRCDPISGHTALYWYRQSLGQGLEFLIYFQGNSAPDKSGLPSDRFSAERTGGSVSTLTIQRTQQEDSAVYLCASSLGQADTQYFGPGTRLTVL.

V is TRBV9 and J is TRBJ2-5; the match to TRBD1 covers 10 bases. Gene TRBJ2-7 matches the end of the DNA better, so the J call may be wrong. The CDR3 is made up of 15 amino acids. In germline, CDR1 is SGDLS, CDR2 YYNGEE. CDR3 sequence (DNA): TGTGCCAGCAGCCCAGATGGGACAGGGGATCTCGAGCAGTACTTC. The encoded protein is CASSPDGTGDLEQYF.